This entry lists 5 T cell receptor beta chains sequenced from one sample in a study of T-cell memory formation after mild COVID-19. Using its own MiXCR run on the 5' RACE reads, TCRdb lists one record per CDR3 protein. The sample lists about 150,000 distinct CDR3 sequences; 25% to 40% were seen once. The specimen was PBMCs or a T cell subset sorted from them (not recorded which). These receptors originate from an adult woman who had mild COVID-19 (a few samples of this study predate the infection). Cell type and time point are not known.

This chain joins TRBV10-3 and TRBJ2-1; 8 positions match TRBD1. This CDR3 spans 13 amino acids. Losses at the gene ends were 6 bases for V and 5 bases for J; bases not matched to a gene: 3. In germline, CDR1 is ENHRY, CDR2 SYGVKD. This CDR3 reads CAIRETGDNEQFF. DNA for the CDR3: TGTGCCATCAGGGAGACAGGGGACAATGAGCAGTTCTTC.

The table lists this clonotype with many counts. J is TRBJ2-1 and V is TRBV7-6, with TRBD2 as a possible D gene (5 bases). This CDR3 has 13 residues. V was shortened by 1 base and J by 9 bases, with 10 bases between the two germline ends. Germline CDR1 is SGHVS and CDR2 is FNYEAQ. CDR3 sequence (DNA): TGTGCCAGCAGCTTAGGACCCAGCGGTGAGCAGTTCTTC. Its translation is CASSLGPSGEQFF.

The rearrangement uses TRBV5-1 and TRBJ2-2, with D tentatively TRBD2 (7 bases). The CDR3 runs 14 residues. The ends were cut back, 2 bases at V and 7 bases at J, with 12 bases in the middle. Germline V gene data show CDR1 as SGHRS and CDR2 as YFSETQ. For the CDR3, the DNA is TGCGCCAGCAGCTTCGGGGGGCTCGGCGGGGAGCTGTTTTTT. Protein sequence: CASSFGGLGGELFF.

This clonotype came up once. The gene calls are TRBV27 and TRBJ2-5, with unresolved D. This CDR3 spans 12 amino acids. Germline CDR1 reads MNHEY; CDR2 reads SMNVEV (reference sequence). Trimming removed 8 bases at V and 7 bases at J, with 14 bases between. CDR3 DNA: TGTGCCAGCGGCCCTCCCCTAGGGACCCAGTACTTC. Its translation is CASGPPLGTQYF.

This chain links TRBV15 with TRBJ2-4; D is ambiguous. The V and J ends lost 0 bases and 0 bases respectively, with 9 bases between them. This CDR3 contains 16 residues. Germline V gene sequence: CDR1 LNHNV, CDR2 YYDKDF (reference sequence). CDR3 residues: CATSREVDVAKNIQYF. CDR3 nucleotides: TGTGCCACCAGCAGAGAAGTGGATGTAGCCAAAAACATTCAGTACTTC.